This T cell receptor beta chain appears in the sequencing data of a study of cytomegalovirus exposure and HLA in healthy donors (dated by TCRdb to 2017 to 2019). With respect to the entire study: The 666 repertoires of the first cohort and the 120 validation repertoires were produced on the same platform, according to a later analysis. The aim of the study was to test whether cataloging public T cell receptors could identify signatures of past pathogen exposure. Along with the roughly 700-subject first cohort, a separate validation cohort of some 130 different subjects was used. High-throughput TCR immunosequencing, statistical association of individual TCRs with disease status, and machine learning were combined to predict cytomegalovirus infection status.

The germline V gene provides CDR1 SGHTA and CDR2 FQGTGA. V has 5 bases trimmed and J has 5 bases trimmed; junction bases matching no gene number 9. The CDR3 sequence holds 16 residues, the cysteine and phenylalanine included. The kept DNA is CDR3 alone, 48 bases in frame from the first base. Separate from the approximately 700-subject first cohort, the validation cohort of 95 to 150 subjects was the group to which the donors belonged. The research as a whole found: The study listed over 150 TCR beta chains as associated with cytomegalovirus. A later analysis had no HLA typing for the validation cohort, so co-occurrence there was scored across all 110 or so repertoires. The classifier was reported to diagnose cytomegalovirus status with high specificity and sensitivity in both the original cohort and the validation cohort. Across donors, most TCR sequences were observed very rarely, whereas some public TCRs were present in many individuals. Subsequent analysis determined that TCRs grouped into clusters in the first cohort also showed a tendency toward co-occurrence across the 90 to 150 validation repertoires, and 94% of cluster scores exceeded 0. According to the authors, the approach could potentially be generalized to other disease states and immunological phenotypes. A few of the identified cytomegalovirus-associated TCR beta chains were confirmed in vitro to be specific for cytomegalovirus antigens.

Library preparation used the immunoSEQ multiplex PCR assay. The study's own analysis went as follows. To diagnose cytomegalovirus status from the catalog of TCR beta chain sequences, a statistical classification framework was built. As stored in TCRdb, this immuneACCESS dataset retains in-frame rearrangements with V and J assigned. A fraction of the clones does not appear; measured against another copy, unresolved V genes explain less than half of the discrepancy, and the remainder lacks a known reason. Clonal size and the V and J genes are those of that table, whereas D and trimming came from the DNA. Across this sample there are approximately 65,000 clones, with about 90% seen only once. The top ten clones comprise about 3% of the sample. For this clone: What antigen it recognizes has not been identified. The sample holds no much larger clone one base away, and base qualities are not on file.

The rearrangement combines TRBV7-3 with TRBJ2-1; 10 bases in the middle match TRBD2. The specimen sequenced was PBMCs. This TCR was recovered from a young man in good health and CMV-seronegative. The CDR3 is CASSLRTSGKHNEQFF. The nucleotide sequence reads as follows: TGTGCCAGCAGCCTGAGGACTAGCGGAAAACACAATGAGCAGTTCTTC.